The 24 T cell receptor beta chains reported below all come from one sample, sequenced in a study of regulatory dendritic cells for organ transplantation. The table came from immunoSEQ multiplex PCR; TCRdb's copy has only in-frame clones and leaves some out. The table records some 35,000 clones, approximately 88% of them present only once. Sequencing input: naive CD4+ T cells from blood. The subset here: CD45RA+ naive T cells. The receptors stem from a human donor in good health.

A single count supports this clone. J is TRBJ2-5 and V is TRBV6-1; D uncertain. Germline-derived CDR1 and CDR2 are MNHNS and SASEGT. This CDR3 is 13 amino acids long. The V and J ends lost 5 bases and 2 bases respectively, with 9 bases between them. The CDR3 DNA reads TGTGCCAGCAGTCCCGCTCCGCAAGAGACCCAGTACTTC. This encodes CASSPAPQETQYF.

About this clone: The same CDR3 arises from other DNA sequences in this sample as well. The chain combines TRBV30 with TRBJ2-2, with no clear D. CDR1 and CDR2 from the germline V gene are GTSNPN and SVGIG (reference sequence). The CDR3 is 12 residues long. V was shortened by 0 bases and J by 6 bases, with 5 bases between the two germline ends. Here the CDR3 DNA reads TGTGCCTGGAGTGTAGGTTCCGGGGAGCTGTTTTTT. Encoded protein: CAWSVGSGELFF.

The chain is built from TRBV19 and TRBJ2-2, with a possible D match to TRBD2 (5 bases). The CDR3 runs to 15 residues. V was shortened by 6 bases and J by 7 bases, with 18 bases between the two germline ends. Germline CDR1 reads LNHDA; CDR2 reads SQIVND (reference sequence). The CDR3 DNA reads TGTGCCAGTAGCCTCGCGGGCAGTCGTGTCGGGGAGCTGTTTTTT. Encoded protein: CASSLAGSRVGELFF. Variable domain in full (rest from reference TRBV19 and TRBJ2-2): DGGITQSPKYLFRKEGQNVTLSCEQNLNHDAMYWYRQDPGQGLRLIYYSQIVNDFQKGDIAEGYSVSREKKESFPLTVTSAQKNPTAFYLCASSLAGSRVGELFFGEGSRLTVL.

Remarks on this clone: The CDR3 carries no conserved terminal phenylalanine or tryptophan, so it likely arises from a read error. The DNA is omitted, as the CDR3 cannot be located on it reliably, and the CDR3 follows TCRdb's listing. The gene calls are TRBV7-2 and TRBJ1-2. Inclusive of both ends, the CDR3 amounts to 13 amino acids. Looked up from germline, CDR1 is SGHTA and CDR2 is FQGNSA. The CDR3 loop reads CASSKGRSRGPFV.

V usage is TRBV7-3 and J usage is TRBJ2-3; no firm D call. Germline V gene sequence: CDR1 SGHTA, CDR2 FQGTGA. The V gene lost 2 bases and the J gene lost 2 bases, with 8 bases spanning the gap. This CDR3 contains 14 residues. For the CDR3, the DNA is TGTGCCAGCAGCTTATCCACCTACACAGATACGCAGTATTTT. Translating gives CASSLSTYTDTQYF. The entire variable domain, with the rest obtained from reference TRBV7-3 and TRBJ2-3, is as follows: GAGVSQTPSNKVTEKGKYVELRCDPISGHTALYWYRQSLGQGPEFLIYFQGTGAADDSGLPNDRFFAVRPEGSVSTLKIQRTERGDSAVYLCASSLSTYTDTQYFGPGTRLTVL.

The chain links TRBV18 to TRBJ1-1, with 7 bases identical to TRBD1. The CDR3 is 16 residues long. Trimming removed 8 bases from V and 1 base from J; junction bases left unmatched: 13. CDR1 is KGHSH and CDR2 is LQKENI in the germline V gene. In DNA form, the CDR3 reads TGTGCCAGCCAGACTCGGGCAGGGGGTGCGAACACTGAAGCTTTCTTT. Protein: CASQTRAGGANTEAFF.

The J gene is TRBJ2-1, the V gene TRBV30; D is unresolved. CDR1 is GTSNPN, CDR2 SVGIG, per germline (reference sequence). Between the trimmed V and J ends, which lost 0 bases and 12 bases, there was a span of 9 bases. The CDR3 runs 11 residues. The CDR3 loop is CAWSVDTGQFF. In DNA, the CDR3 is TGTGCCTGGAGTGTCGACACGGGGCAGTTCTTC.

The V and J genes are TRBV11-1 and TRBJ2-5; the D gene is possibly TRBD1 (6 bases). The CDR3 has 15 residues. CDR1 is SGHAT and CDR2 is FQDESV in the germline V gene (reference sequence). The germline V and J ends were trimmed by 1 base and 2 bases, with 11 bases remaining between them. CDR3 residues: CASSLVGAGQETQYF. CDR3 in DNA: TGTGCCAGCAGCTTAGTGGGGGCGGGTCAAGAGACCCAGTACTTC.

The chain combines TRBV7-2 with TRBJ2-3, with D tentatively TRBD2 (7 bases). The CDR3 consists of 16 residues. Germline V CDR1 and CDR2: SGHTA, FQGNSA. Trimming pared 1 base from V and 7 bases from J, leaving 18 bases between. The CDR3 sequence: CASSLVGGALVNTQYF. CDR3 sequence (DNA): TGTGCCAGCAGCTTAGTTGGGGGGGCCCTGGTAAATACGCAGTATTTT. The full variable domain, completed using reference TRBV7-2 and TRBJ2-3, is GAGVSQSPSNKVTEKGKDVELRCDPISGHTALYWYRQSLGQGLEFLIYFQGNSAPDKSGLPSDRFSAERTGGSVSTLTIQRTQQEDSAVYLCASSLVGGALVNTQYFGPGTRLTVL.

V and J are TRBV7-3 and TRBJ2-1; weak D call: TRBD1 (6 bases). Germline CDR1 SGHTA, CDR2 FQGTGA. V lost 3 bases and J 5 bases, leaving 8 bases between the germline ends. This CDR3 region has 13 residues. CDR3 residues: CASSFWGHNEQFF. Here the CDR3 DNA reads TGTGCCAGCAGCTTTTGGGGGCACAATGAGCAGTTCTTC.

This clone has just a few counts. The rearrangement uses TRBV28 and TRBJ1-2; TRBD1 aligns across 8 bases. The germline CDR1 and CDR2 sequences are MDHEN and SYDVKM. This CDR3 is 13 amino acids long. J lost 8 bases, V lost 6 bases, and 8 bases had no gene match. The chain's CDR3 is CASRPDRAVGYTF. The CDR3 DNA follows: TGTGCCAGCAGACCGGACAGGGCTGTCGGCTACACCTTC.

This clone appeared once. CDR3 residues: CASSLQGEPQHF. CDR3 coding DNA: TGTGCCAGCAGCCTTCAAGGGGAGCCCCAGCATTTT. V is TRBV7-9 and J is TRBJ1-5, with a tentative D call TRBD1 (5 bases). V lost 5 bases, J lost 8 bases, and 10 bases lay in between. The germline CDR1 and CDR2 sequences are SEHNR and FQNEAQ (reference sequence). The CDR3 has 12 amino acids.

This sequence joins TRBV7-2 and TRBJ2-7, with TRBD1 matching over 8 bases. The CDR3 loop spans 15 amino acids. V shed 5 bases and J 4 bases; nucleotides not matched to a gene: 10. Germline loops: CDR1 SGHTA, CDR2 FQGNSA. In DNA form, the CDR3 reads TGTGCCAGCAGCCCACAGGGACAGGTAGTTTACGAGCAGTACTTC. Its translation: CASSPQGQVVYEQYF.

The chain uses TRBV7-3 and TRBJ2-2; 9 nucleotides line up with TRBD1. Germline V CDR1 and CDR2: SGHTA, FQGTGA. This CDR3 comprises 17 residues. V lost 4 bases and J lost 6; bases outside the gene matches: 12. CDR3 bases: TGTGCCAGCAGCTCCCCAATACCGGGACAGGGTCCCGGGGAGCTGTTTTTT. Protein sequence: CASSSPIPGQGPGELFF.

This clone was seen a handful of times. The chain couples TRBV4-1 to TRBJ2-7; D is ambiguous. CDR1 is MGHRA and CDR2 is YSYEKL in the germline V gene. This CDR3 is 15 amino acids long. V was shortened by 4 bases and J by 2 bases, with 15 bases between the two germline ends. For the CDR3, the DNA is TGCGCCAGCAGCCTCCGCACAGCCCTCACCTACGAGCAGTACTTC. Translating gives CASSLRTALTYEQYF.

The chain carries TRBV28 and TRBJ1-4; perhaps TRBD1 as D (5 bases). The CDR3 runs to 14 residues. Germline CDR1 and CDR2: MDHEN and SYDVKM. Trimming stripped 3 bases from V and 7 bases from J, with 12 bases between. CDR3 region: CASSFGGSSEKLFF. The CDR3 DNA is TGTGCCAGCAGTTTTGGGGGTTCAAGTGAAAAACTGTTTTTT.

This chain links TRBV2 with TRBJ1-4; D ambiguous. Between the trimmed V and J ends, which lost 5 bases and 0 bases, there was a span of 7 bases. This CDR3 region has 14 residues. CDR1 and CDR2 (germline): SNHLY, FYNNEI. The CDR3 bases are TGTGCCAGCAGTCGGACGGCAACTAATGAAAAACTGTTTTTT. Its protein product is CASSRTATNEKLFF.

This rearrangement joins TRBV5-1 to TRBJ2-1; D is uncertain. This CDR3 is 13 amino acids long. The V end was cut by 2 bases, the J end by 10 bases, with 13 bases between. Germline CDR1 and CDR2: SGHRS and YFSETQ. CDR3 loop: CASSFKAVGEQFF. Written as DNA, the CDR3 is TGCGCCAGCAGCTTTAAGGCCGTAGGCGAGCAGTTCTTC.

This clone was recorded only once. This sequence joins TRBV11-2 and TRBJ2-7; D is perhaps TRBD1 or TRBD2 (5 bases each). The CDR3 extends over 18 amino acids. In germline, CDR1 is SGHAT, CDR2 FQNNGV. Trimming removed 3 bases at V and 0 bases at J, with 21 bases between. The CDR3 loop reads CASSLGSPGTGISYEQYF. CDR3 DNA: TGTGCCAGCAGCTTGGGGTCCCCCGGGACGGGTATCTCCTACGAGCAGTACTTC.

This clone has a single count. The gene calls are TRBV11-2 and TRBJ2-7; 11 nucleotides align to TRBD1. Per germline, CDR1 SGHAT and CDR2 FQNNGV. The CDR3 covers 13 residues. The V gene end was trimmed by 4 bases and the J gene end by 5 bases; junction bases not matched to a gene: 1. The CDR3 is CASSSDRGHEQYF. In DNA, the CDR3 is TGTGCCAGCAGCTCGGACAGGGGGCACGAGCAGTACTTC.

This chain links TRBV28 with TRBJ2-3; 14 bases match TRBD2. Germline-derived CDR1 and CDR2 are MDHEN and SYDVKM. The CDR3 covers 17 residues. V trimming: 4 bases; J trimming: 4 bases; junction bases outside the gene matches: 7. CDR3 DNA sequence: TGTGCCAGCAGTTGGAGACTAGCGGGAGGGTGGGCAGATACGCAGTATTTT. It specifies CASSWRLAGGWADTQYF.

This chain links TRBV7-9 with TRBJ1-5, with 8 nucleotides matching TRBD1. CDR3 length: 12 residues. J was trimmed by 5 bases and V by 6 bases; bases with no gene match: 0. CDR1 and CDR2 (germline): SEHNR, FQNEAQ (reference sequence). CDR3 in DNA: TGTGCCAGCAGGACAGGGGATCAGCCCCAGCATTTT. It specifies CASRTGDQPQHF.

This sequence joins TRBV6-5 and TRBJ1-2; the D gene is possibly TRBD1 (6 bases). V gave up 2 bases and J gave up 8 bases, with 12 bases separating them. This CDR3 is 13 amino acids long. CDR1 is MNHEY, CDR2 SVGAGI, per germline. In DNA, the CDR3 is TGTGCCAGCAGTTACCCAGGGGCGGGAGGCTACACCTTC. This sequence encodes CASSYPGAGGYTF.

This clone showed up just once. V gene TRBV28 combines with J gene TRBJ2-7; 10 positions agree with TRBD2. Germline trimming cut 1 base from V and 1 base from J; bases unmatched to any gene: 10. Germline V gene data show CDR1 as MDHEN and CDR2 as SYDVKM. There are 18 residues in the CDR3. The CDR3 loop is CASSLSLGGLAASYEQYF. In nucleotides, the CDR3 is TGTGCCAGCAGTTTATCGTTAGGAGGACTAGCGGCATCCTACGAGCAGTACTTC.